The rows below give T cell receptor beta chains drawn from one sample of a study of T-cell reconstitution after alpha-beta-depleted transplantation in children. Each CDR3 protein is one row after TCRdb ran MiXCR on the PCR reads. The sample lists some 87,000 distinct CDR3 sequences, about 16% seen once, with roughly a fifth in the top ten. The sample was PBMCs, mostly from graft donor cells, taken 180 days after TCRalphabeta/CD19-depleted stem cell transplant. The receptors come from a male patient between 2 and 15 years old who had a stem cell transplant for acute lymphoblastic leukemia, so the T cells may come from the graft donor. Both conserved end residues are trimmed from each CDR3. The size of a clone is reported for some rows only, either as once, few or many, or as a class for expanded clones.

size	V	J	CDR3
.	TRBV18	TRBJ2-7	ASSLGTGPYEQY
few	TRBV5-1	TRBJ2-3	ASSFRHPRQDTQY
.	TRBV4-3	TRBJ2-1	ASSQDKASTYNEQF
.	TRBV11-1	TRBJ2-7	ASSLVRPGLAGSPGAYEQY
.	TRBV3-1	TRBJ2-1	ASSPDIGALHSF
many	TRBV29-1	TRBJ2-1	SVEVGSGPYNEQF
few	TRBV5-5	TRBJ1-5	ASSFSGLGGNQPQH
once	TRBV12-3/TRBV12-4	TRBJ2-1	ASRPSGNNEQF
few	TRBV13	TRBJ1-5	ASSPRVGTGEDQPQH
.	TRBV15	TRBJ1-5	ATSRDKGVNQPQH
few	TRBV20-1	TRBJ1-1	SASLVANTEAF
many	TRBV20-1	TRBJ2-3	SARSWGGTDTQY
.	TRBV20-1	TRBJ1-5	SAREIGGVNQPQH
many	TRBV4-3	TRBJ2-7	ASSPGLAETYEQY
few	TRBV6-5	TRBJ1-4	ASSHRGQYEKLF
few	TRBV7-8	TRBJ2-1	ASSPGGSKF
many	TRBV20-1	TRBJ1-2	SARQGNYGYT
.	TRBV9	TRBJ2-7	ASSPGQGLRYEQY
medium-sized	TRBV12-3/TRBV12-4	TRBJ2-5	ASSKLGTSDAETQY
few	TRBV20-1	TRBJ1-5	SAEGQGFSQPQH
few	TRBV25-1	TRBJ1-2	ASSGAGRGSYGYT
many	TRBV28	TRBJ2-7	ASSLMREGPHEQY
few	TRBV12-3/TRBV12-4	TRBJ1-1	ASTLQGADTEAF
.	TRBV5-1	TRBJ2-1	ASSFSGGTNNEQF
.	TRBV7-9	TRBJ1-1	ASSFQGLNTEAF
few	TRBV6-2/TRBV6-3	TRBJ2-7	ASTQGFYEQY
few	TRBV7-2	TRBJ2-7	ASSQDRGAEQY
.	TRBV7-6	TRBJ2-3	ASSPSGGASTDTQY